These T cell receptor beta chains were read from a single sample in a study of blood T cell repertoires in COVID-19. The repertoire was sequenced with immunoSEQ multiplex PCR; TCRdb's copy has only in-frame clones and lacks some. The repertoire consists of a few hundred thousand clones, with over 75% occurring once and the leading ten covering more than 5%. Sequencing used PBMCs or T cells enriched from blood (not recorded which). The receptors come from a man under 40 who had recovered from COVID-19. Both conserved end residues are part of each CDR3. The order of the fields is D gene, clone size, CDR3 length, V gene, J gene, CDR3 protein, CDR3 DNA. The D gene is left open where the match is weak. Some rows have no size entry. The others give once, few or many, or a class for an expanded clone.

d_gene: NA; abundance: NA; len: 13; v_gene: TRBV10-2; j_gene: TRBJ2-2; CDR3aa: CASTGSVTGELFF; CDR3nt: TGCGCCAGCACAGGGTCGGTCACCGGGGAGCTGTTTTTT
d_gene: TRBD1; abundance: NA; len: 20; v_gene: TRBV5-8; j_gene: TRBJ2-5; CDR3aa: CASPNTAPRQGVVAQETQYF; CDR3nt: TGTGCCAGCCCAAATACGGCACCCCGACAGGGAGTAGTCGCGCAAGAGACCCAGTACTTC
d_gene: NA; abundance: NA; len: 15; v_gene: TRBV18; j_gene: TRBJ2-3; CDR3aa: CASSPRAGVTDTQYF; CDR3nt: TGTGCCAGCTCACCGAGGGCAGGGGTCACAGATACGCAGTATTTT
d_gene: TRBD1; abundance: NA; len: 13; v_gene: TRBV30; j_gene: TRBJ1-2; CDR3aa: CAWSRDRGGGYTF; CDR3nt: TGTGCCTGGTCCCGGGACAGGGGAGGCGGCTACACCTTC
d_gene: TRBD1; abundance: NA; len: 17; v_gene: TRBV9; j_gene: TRBJ2-2; CDR3aa: CASSSRGQGYLTGELFF; CDR3nt: TGTGCCAGCAGCTCCCGGGGACAGGGCTACCTCACCGGGGAGCTGTTTTTT
d_gene: NA; abundance: NA; len: 15; v_gene: TRBV5-1; j_gene: TRBJ1-6; CDR3aa: CASSSGQGYNSPLHF; CDR3nt: TGCGCCAGCAGCTCAGGACAAGGCTATAATTCACCCCTCCACTTT
d_gene: NA; abundance: NA; len: 10; v_gene: TRBV6-5; j_gene: TRBJ1-2; CDR3aa: CASFSYGYTF; CDR3nt: TGTGCCAGCTTCTCGTATGGCTACACCTTC
d_gene: NA; abundance: NA; len: 13; v_gene: TRBV19; j_gene: TRBJ1-2; CDR3aa: CASGPGEPYGYTF; CDR3nt: TGTGCCAGTGGACCTGGGGAGCCCTATGGCTACACCTTC
d_gene: TRBD1; abundance: NA; len: 17; v_gene: TRBV5-1; j_gene: TRBJ1-3; CDR3aa: CASSLEGGAGPGNTIYF; CDR3nt: TGCGCCAGCAGCTTGGAAGGGGGCGCCGGGCCTGGAAACACCATATATTTT
d_gene: TRBD1; abundance: NA; len: 18; v_gene: TRBV28; j_gene: TRBJ1-5; CDR3aa: CASSFQRGTGRGSQPQHF; CDR3nt: TGTGCCAGCAGTTTCCAAAGGGGGACAGGGAGGGGCAGTCAGCCCCAGCATTTT
d_gene: NA; abundance: NA; len: 14; v_gene: TRBV10-1; j_gene: TRBJ1-5; CDR3aa: CASSEGGAGQPQHF; CDR3nt: TGCGCCAGCAGCGAGGGTGGAGCGGGTCAGCCCCAGCATTTT
d_gene: NA; abundance: NA; len: 13; v_gene: TRBV19; j_gene: TRBJ2-1; CDR3aa: CASISSQDNEQFF; CDR3nt: TGTGCCAGTATCTCATCGCAGGATAATGAGCAGTTCTTC
d_gene: TRBD2; abundance: NA; len: 16; v_gene: TRBV7-8; j_gene: TRBJ2-3; CDR3aa: CASSLLAGAFTDTQYF; CDR3nt: TGTGCCAGCAGCCTACTAGCGGGGGCTTTCACAGATACGCAGTATTTT
d_gene: TRBD2; abundance: NA; len: 15; v_gene: TRBV2; j_gene: TRBJ2-7; CDR3aa: CASRTSGGSTYEQYF; CDR3nt: TGTGCCAGCAGGACTAGCGGGGGGTCTACCTACGAGCAGTACTTC
d_gene: NA; abundance: NA; len: 14; v_gene: TRBV18; j_gene: TRBJ1-6; CDR3aa: CASSPRETLFPLHF; CDR3nt: TGTGCCAGCTCCCCCAGGGAAACCCTCTTCCCCCTCCACTTT
d_gene: NA; abundance: NA; len: 14; v_gene: TRBV6-4; j_gene: TRBJ1-6; CDR3aa: CASSATGSDSPLHF; CDR3nt: TGTGCCAGCAGCGCTACAGGGTCAGATTCACCCCTCCACTTT
d_gene: NA; abundance: NA; len: 15; v_gene: TRBV6-1; j_gene: TRBJ2-7; CDR3aa: CASSEGPRGYYEQYF; CDR3nt: TGTGCCAGCAGTGAAGGACCCCGAGGCTACTACGAGCAGTACTTC
d_gene: NA; abundance: NA; len: 14; v_gene: TRBV14; j_gene: TRBJ2-7; CDR3aa: CASSQVTGNYEQYF; CDR3nt: TGTGCCAGCAGCCAAGTGACGGGAAACTACGAGCAGTACTTC
d_gene: TRBD1; abundance: NA; len: 14; v_gene: TRBV28; j_gene: TRBJ2-7; CDR3aa: CATGSGQGSREQYF; CDR3nt: TGTGCCACCGGTTCGGGACAGGGGTCACGCGAGCAGTACTTC
d_gene: TRBD1; abundance: NA; len: 12; v_gene: TRBV2; j_gene: TRBJ2-5; CDR3aa: CASNRGSKTQYF; CDR3nt: TGTGCCAGCAACAGGGGGTCGAAGACCCAGTACTTC
d_gene: TRBD1; abundance: NA; len: 16; v_gene: TRBV28; j_gene: TRBJ2-2; CDR3aa: CASSLWGTENTGELFF; CDR3nt: TGTGCCAGCAGTTTATGGGGGACAGAGAACACCGGGGAGCTGTTTTTT
d_gene: TRBD1; abundance: once; len: 14; v_gene: TRBV6-5; j_gene: TRBJ1-2; CDR3aa: CASSRTQGAYGYTF; CDR3nt: TGTGCCAGCAGTCGGACACAGGGGGCTTATGGCTACACCTTC
d_gene: TRBD2; abundance: NA; len: 12; v_gene: TRBV11-2; j_gene: TRBJ2-7; CDR3aa: CASSLGGGEQYF; CDR3nt: TGTGCCAGCAGCTTAGGGGGGGGCGAGCAGTACTTC
d_gene: NA; abundance: once; len: 16; v_gene: TRBV12-5; j_gene: TRBJ2-1; CDR3aa: CASGYAGTSRYNEQFF; CDR3nt: TGTGCTAGTGGCTATGCCGGGACTTCAAGGTACAATGAGCAGTTCTTC